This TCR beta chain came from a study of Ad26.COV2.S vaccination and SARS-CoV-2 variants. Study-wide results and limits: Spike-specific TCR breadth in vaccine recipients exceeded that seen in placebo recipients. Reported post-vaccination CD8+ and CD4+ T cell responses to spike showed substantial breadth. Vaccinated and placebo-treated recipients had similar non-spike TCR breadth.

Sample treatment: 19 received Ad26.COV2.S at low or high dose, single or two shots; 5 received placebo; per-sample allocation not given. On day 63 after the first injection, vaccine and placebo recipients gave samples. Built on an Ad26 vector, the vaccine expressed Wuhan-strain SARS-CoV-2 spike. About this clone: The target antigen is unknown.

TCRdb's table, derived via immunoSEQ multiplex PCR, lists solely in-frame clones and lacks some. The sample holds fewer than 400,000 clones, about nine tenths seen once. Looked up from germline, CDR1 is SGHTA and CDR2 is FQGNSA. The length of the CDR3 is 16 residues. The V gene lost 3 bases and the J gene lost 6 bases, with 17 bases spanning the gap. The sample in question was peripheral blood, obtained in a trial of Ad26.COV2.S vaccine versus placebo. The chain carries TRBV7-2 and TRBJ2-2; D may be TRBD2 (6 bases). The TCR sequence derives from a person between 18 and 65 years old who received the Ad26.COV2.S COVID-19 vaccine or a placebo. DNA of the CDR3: TGTGCCAGCAGCTTGGGACCGCAAGGGAGGTCCGGGGAGCTGTTTTTT. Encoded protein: CASSLGPQGRSGELFF.